What follows are 8 T cell receptor beta chains derived from one specimen sequenced in a study of blood T cell repertoires in COVID-19. The table came from immunoSEQ multiplex PCR; TCRdb's copy has only in-frame clones and leaves some out. The sample lists over 85,000 clones, 60% to 80% seen once, with 15% to 20% in the top ten. The sequenced material came from peripheral blood. Receptor source: an elderly woman with active or convalescent COVID-19.

This chain connects TRBV6-2 or TRBV6-3 to TRBJ2-1, with TRBD2 identical over 10 bases. The CDR3 spans 16 residues. Per the germline V gene, CDR1 is MNHEY and CDR2 is SVGEGT. Trimming removed 1 base from V and 8 bases from J; junction bases left unmatched: 8. The CDR3 DNA follows: TGTGCCAGCAGTTACTGGGCTAGCGGGAGAAAGGATGAGCAGTTCTTC. Its translation is CASSYWASGRKDEQFF.

The rearrangement links TRBV24-1 to TRBJ2-7; 7 bases are shared with TRBD2. Losses at the gene ends were 4 bases for V and 5 bases for J; bases not matched to a gene: 4. Germline CDR1 is KGHDR and CDR2 is SFDVKD. This CDR3 is 13 amino acids long. CDR3 DNA: TGTGCCACCAGTGACTTGGGGGGGGACGAGCAGTACTTC. Translating gives CATSDLGGDEQYF.

This rearrangement joins TRBV11-2 to TRBJ2-7, with TRBD2 matching over 11 bases. The CDR3 contains 15 residues. V dropped 5 bases and J dropped 3; count of bases not matched to a gene: 6. CDR1 is SGHAT and CDR2 is FQNNGV in the germline V gene. The CDR3 nucleotides read TGTGCCAGCAGCCCCCGGACTAGCGGGTTCTACGAGCAGTACTTC. This gives the protein CASSPRTSGFYEQYF. Based on the CDR3 plus reference TRBV11-2 and TRBJ2-7, the full variable domain is EAGVAQSPRYKIIEKRQSVAFWCNPISGHATLYWYQQILGQGPKLLIQFQNNGVVDDSQLPKDRFSAERLKGVDSTLKIQPAKLEDSAVYLCASSPRTSGFYEQYFGPGTRLTVT.

The chain uses TRBV28 and TRBJ1-2, with D perhaps matching TRBD1 (6 bases). Germline CDR1 MDHEN, CDR2 SYDVKM. V was shortened by 6 bases and J by 6 bases, with 14 bases between the two germline ends. This CDR3 is 13 amino acids long. The CDR3 protein is CASRLTGRNGYTF. DNA for the CDR3: TGTGCCAGCAGGCTTACAGGGAGAAATGGCTACACCTTC.

The chain employs TRBV7-2 and TRBJ1-5; D not certain. The CDR3 runs 13 residues. Between the trimmed V and J ends, which lost 3 bases and 11 bases, there was a span of 14 bases. Germline V gives CDR1 SGHTA, CDR2 FQGNSA. Here the CDR3 DNA reads TGTGCCAGCAGCTTGACATTGGGGAGGACCCAGCATTTT. Encoded protein: CASSLTLGRTQHF.

The J gene is TRBJ2-2, the V gene TRBV9; D is unclear. The ends were cut back, 0 bases at V and 0 bases at J, with 3 bases in the middle. CDR1 SGDLS and CDR2 YYNGEE come from the germline V gene. The CDR3 is made up of 14 amino acids. The CDR3 sequence is CASSVAANTGELFF. CDR3 bases: TGTGCCAGCAGCGTAGCTGCGAACACCGGGGAGCTGTTTTTT.

J is TRBJ1-6 and V is TRBV23-1; 11 bases line up with TRBD1. TRBV23-1 is an open reading frame whose function is uncertain. V lost 0 bases to trimming and J lost 7 bases; unmatched junction nucleotides: 5. CDR3 length equals 17 residues. The CDR3 reads CASSQSTDRGRNSPLHF. The CDR3 DNA follows: TGCGCCAGCAGTCAATCAACGGACAGGGGGCGAAATTCACCCCTCCACTTT.

The CDR3: CASSTTVGEQFF. In nucleotides, the CDR3 is TGCGCCAGCAGCACAACAGTGGGTGAGCAGTTCTTC. The V gene is TRBV4-1, the J gene TRBJ2-1, with D unresolved. The CDR3 is 12 residues long. Trimming removed 5 bases from V and 9 bases from J, with 11 bases in between. Germline-derived CDR1 and CDR2 are MGHRA and YSYEKL.